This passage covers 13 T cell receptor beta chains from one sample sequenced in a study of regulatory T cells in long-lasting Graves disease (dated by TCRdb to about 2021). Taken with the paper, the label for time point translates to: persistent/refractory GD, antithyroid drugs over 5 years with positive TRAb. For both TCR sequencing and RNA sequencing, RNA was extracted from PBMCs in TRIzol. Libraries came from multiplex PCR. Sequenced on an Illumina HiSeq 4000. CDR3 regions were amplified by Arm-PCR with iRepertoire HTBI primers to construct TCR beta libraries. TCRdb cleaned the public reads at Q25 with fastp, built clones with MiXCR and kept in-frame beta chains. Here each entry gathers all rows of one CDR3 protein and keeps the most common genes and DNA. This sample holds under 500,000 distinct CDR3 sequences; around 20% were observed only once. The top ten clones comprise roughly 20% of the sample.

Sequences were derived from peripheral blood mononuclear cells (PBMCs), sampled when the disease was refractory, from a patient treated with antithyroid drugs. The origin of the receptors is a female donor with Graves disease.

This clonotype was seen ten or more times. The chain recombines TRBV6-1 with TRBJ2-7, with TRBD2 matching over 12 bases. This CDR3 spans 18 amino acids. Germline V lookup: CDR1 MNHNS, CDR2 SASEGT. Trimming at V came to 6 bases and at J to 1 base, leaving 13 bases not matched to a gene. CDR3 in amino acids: CASSKTGAGLAGSYEQYF. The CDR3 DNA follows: TGTGCCAGCAGCAAGACAGGGGCTGGACTAGCGGGATCCTACGAGCAGTACTTC.

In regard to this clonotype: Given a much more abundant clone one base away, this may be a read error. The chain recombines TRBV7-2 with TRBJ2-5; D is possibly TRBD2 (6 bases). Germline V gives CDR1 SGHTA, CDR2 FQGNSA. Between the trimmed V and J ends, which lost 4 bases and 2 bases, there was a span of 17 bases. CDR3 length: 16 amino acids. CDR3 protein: CASSYRASALQETQYF. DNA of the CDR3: TGTGCCAGCAGCTACCGGGCTAGCGCCCTTCAAGAGACCCAGTACTTC.

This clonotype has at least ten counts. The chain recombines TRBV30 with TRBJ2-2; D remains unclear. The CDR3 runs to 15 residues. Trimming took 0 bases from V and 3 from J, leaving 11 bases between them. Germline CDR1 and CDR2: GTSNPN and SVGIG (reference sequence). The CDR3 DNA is TGTGCCTGGAGTGTCTCAGGACCTCACACCGGGGAGCTGTTTTTT. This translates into CAWSVSGPHTGELFF.

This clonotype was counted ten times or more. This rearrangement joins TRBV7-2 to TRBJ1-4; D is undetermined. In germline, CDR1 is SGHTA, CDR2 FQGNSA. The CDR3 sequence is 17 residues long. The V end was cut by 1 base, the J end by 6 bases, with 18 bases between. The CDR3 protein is CASSLVPTTAGDEKLFF. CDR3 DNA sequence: TGTGCCAGCAGCTTAGTCCCTACGACGGCTGGCGATGAAAAACTGTTTTTT. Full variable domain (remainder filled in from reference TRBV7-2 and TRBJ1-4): GAGVSQSPSNKVTEKGKDVELRCDPISGHTALYWYRQSLGQGLEFLIYFQGNSAPDKSGLPSDRFSAERTGGSVSTLTIQRTQQEDSAVYLCASSLVPTTAGDEKLFFGSGTQLSVL.

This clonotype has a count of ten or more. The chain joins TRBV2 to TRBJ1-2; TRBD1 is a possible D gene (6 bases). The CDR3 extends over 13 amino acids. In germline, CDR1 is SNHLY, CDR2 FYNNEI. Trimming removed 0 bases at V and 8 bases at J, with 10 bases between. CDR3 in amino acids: CASSEARGHGYTF. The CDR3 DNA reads TGTGCCAGCAGTGAAGCGCGGGGGCACGGCTACACCTTC.

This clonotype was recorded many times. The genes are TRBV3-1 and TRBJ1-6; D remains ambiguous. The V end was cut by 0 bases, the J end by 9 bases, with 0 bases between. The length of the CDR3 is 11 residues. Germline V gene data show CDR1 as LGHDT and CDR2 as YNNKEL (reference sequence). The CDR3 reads CASSQDSPLHF. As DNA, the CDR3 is TGTGCCAGCAGCCAAGATTCACCCCTCCACTTT.

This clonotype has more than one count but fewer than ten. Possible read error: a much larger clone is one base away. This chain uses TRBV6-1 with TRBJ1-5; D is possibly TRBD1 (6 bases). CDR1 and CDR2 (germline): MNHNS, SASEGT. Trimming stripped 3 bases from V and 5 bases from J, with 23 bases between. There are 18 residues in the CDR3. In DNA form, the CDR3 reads TGTGCCAGCAGTGATCGCCGGAGGCACAGGGACCGCGATCAGCCCCAGCATTTT. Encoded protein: CASSDRRRHRDRDQPQHF.

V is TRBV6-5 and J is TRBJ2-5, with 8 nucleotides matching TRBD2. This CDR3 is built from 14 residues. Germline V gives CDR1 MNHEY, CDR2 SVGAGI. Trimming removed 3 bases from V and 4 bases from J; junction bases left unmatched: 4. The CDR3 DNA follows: TGTGCCAGCAGTTATTTGGCGGGAGGAGAGACCCAGTACTTC. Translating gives CASSYLAGGETQYF.

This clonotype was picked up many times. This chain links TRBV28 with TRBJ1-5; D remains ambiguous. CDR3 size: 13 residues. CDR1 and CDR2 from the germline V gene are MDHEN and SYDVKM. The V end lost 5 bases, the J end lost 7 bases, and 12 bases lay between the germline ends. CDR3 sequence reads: CASSREGGQPQHF. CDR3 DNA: TGTGCCAGCAGTAGGGAGGGTGGGCAGCCCCAGCATTTT.

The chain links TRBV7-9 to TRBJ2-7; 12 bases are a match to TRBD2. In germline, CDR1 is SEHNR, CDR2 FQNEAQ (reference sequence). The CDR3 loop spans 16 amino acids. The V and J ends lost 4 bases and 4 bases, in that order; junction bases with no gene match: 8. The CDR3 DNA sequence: TGTGCCAGCAGCTCCCGGACTAGCGGGAAAACTTACGAGCAGTACTTC. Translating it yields CASSSRTSGKTYEQYF.

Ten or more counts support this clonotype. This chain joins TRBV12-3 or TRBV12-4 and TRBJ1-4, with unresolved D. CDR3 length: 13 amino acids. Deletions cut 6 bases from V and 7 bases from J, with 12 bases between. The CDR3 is CASSPRTGEKLFF. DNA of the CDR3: TGTGCCAGCAGCCCCCGTACCGGTGAAAAACTGTTTTTT.

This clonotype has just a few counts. This chain's CDR3 is CAGIYEQYF. CDR3 in DNA: TGTGCCGGGATCTACGAGCAGTACTTC. This sequence joins TRBV6-4 and TRBJ2-7; D remains ambiguous. Germline assignment: CDR1 MRHNA and CDR2 SNTAGT. CDR3 size: 9 residues. With 11 bases removed from V and 3 bases from J, the gap between germline ends came to 5 bases.

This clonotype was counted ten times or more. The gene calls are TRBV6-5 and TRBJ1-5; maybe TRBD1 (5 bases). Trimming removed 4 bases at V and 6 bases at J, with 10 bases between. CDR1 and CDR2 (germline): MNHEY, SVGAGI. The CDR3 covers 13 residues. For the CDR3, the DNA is TGTGCCAGCAGTTCCTGGCAGGGTCAGCCCCAGCATTTT. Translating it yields CASSSWQGQPQHF.